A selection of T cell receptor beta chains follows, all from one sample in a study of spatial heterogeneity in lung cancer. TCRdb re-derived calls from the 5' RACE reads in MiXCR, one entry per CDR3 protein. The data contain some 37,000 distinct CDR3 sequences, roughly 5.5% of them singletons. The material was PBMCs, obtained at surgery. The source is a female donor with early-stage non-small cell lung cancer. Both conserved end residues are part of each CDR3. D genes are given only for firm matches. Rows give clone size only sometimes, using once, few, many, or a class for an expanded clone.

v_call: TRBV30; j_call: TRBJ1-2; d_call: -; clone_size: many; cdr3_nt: TGTGCCTGGAGTGTCGGGAATTATAACTATGGCTACACCTTC; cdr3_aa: CAWSVGNYNYGYTF
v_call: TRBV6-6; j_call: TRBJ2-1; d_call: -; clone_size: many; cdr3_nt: TGTGCCAGCAGTTTCGGACAGCCCGCTGAGCAGTTCTTC; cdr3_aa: CASSFGQPAEQFF
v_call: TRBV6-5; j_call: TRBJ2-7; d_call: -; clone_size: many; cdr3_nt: TGTGCCAGCAGCCGGACGGCCGGAATCGAGCAGTACTTC; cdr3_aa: CASSRTAGIEQYF
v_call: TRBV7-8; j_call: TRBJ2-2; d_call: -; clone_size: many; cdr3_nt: TGTGCCAGCGGGCCCCGAGCCGGGGAGCTGTTTTTT; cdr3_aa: CASGPRAGELFF
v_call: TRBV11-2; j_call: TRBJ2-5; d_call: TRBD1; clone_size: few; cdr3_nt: TGTGCCAGCAGCTGGAACAGGGGGAAAGAGACCCAGTACTTC; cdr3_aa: CASSWNRGKETQYF
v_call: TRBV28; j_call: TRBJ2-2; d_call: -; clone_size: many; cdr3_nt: TGTGCCAGCAGTTTCATTTCCTTTGAGGGAACCGGGGAGCTGTTTTTT; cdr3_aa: CASSFISFEGTGELFF
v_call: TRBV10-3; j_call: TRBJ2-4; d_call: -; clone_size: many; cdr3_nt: TGTGCCATCAGTGAAGCCAGGTTAGAAGCCAAAAACATTCAGTACTTC; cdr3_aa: CAISEARLEAKNIQYF
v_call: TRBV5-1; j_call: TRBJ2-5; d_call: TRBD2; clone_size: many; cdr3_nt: TGCGCCAGCAGCTCCTCCGGCGGGCTAGCGGGCGAGACCCAGTACTTC; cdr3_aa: CASSSSGGLAGETQYF
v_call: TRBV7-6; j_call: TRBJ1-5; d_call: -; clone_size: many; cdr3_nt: TGTGCCAGCAGCTTCGCCCCGGGGGGGACACTCAATCAGCCCCAGCATTTT; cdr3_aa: CASSFAPGGTLNQPQHF
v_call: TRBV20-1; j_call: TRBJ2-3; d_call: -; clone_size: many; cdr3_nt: TGCAGTGCAATGGGGCCTCACACCACAGATACGCAGTATTTT; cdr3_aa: CSAMGPHTTDTQYF
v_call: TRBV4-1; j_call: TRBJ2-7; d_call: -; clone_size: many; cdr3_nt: TGCGCCAGCAGCCCAGGAAGGACCCAATACGAGCAGTACTTC; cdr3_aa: CASSPGRTQYEQYF
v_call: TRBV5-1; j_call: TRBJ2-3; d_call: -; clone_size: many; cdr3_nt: TGCGCCAGCAGCTTGGCGTGGGGTCCCCTCACAGATACGCAGTATTTT; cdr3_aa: CASSLAWGPLTDTQYF
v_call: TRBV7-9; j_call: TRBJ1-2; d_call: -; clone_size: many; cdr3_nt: TGTGCCAGCAGCTTACCGGGAGACCGATCCTATGGCTACACCTTC; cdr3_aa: CASSLPGDRSYGYTF
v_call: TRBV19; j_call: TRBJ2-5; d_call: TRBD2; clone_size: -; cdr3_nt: TGTGCCAGTAATGAGCGGGGTGGAGAGACCCAGTACTTC; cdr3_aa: CASNERGGETQYF
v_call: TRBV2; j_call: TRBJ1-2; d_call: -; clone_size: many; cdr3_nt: TGTGCCAGCAGCCCCAACGGATTAGACACTAACTATGGCTACACCTTC; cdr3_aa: CASSPNGLDTNYGYTF
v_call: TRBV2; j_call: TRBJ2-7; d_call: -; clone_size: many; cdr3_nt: TGTGCCAGCAGACCCCGACTAGATTCCGAGCAGTACTTC; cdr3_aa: CASRPRLDSEQYF
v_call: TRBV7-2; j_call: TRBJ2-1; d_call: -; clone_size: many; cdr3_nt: TGTGCCAGCAGCTTAGAGGTTTACAATGAGCAGTTCTTC; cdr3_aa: CASSLEVYNEQFF
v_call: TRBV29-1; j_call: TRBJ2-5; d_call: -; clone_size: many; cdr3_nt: TGCAGCGTTGAAGTGGCTAGGAGCCAAGAGACCCAGTACTTC; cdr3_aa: CSVEVARSQETQYF
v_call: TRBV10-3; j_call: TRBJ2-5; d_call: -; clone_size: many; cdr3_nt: TGTGCCATCAGTGAGGGGACTGCCTATCAGGGGGAGACCCAGTACTTC; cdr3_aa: CAISEGTAYQGETQYF
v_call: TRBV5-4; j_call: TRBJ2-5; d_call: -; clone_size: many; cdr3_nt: TGTGCCAGCAGCTCGATACAGGGCTCTCCAGAGACCCAGTACTTC; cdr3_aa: CASSSIQGSPETQYF
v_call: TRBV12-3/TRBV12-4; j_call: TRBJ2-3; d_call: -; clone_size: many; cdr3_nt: TGTGCCGTCCGCTCCCGTGGCACAGATACGCAGTATTTT; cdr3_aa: CAVRSRGTDTQYF
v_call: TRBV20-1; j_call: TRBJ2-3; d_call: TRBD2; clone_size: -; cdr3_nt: TGCAGTGCCGGCCACCTAGCGGGAGGTACAGATACGCAGTATTTT; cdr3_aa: CSAGHLAGGTDTQYF
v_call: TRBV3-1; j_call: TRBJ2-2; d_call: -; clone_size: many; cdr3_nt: TGTGCCAGCAGCCAAGATCGGGACCCGGGCACCGGGGAGCTGTTTTTT; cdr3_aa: CASSQDRDPGTGELFF
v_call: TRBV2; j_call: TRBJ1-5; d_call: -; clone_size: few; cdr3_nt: TGTGCCAGCAGGAGGGGGACGGGACCGCGGAGCAATCAGCCCCAGCATTTT; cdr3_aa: CASRRGTGPRSNQPQHF
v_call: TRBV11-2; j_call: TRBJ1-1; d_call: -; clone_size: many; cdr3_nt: TGTGCCAGCAGCCGACGAGGGCAGGAGGACACTGAAGCTTTCTTT; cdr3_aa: CASSRRGQEDTEAFF
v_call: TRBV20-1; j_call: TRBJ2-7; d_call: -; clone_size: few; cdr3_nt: TGCAGTGCTAGTACGGCCGCCCTACGAGAGCAGTACTTC; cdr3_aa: CSASTAALREQYF
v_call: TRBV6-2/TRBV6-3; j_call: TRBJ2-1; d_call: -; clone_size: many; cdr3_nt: TGTGCCAGCAGGGGACTTGGCAATGAGCAGTTCTTC; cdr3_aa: CASRGLGNEQFF
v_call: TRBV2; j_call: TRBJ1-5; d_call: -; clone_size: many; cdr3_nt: TGTGCCAGCAGTGTATCAGGGGCTGGGAGCAATCAGCCCCAGCATTTT; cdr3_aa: CASSVSGAGSNQPQHF
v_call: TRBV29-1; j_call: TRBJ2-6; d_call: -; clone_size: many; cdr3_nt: TGCAGCGTTGGAGGGTGGCAGGGGGAGGCTGGGGCCAACGTCCTGACTTTC; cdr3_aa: CSVGGWQGEAGANVLTF
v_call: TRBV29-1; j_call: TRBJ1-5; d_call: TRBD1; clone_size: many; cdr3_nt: TGCAGCGTTGTGGACAGGATGGGTCAGCCCCAGCATTTT; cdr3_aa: CSVVDRMGQPQHF
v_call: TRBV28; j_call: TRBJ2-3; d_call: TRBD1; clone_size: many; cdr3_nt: TGTGCCAGCAGTTCAGGACAGGGGGCGACAGATACGCAGTATTTT; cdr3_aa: CASSSGQGATDTQYF
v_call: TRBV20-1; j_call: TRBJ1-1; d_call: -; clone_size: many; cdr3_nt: TGCAGTGCTCGACCCGGGGGGGCTAGCGGTGGAGCTTTCTTT; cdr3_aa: CSARPGGASGGAFF
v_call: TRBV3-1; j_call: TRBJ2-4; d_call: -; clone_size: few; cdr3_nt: TGTGCCAGCAGCCAAGAGGTCCTAGGGGGAGCCAAAAACATTCAGTACTTC; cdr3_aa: CASSQEVLGGAKNIQYF
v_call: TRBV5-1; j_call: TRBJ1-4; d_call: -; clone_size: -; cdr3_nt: TGCGCCAGCAGCTTAGTCAGGAATGAAAAACTGTTTTTT; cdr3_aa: CASSLVRNEKLFF
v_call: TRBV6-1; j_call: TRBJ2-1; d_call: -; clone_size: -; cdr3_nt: TGTGCCAGCACGTATACGGATGAGCAGTTCTTC; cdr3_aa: CASTYTDEQFF
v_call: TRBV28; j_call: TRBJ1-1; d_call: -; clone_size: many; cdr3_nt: TGTGCCAGCAGTTTAATTGGAGCCACTGAAGCTTTCTTT; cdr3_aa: CASSLIGATEAFF
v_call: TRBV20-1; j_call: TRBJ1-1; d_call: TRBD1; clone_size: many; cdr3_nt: TGCAGTGCGAGCAGGGGGGTGGAAGCTTTCTTT; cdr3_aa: CSASRGVEAFF
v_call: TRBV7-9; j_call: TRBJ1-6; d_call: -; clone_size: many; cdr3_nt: TGTGCCAGCAGCGAAAGGGACCGTAATTCACCCCTCCACTTT; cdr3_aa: CASSERDRNSPLHF
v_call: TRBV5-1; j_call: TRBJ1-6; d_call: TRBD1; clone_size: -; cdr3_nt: TGCGCCAGCAGCCACGGGACAGCCAATTCACCCCTCCACTTT; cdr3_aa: CASSHGTANSPLHF
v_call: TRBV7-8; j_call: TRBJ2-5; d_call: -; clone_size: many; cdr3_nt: TGTGCCAGCAGCAGAGACAGGCGTCAAGAGACCCAGTACTTC; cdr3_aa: CASSRDRRQETQYF
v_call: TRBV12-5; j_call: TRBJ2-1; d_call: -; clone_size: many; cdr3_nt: TGTGCTAGTGGTTTGGTAAGCGGCCTAATCTCCAATGAGCAGTTCTTC; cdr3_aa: CASGLVSGLISNEQFF
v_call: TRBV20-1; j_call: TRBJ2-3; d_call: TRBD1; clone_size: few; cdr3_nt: TGCAGTGCTAGTAGGACAGGGCACACAGATACGCAGTATTTT; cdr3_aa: CSASRTGHTDTQYF
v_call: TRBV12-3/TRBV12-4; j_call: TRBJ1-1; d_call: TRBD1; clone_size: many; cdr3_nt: TGTGCCAGCAGTCGACAGGGGATGAACACTGAAGCTTTCTTT; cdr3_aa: CASSRQGMNTEAFF
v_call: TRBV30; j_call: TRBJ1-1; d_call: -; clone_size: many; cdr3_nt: TGTGCCTGGAGCAGGGTGAACACTGAAGCTTTCTTT; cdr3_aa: CAWSRVNTEAFF
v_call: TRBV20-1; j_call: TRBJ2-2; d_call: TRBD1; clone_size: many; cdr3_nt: TGCAGTGCGCTCCCGGGACAGACGCTCACCGGGGAGCTGTTTTTT; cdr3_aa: CSALPGQTLTGELFF